The 23 T cell receptor beta chains given below trace back to one sample, sequenced in a study of OX40 agonist ivuxolimab in advanced cancers. Here immunoSEQ multiplex PCR was the method, and the copy in TCRdb shows in-frame clones only, minus some. The data contain 150,000 to 190,000 clones, 85% to 95% of them singletons. The sequencing here drew on CD4+ or CD8+ T cells sorted from blood, taken in a trial of the OX40 agonist ivuxolimab. These receptor sequences come from an adult with an advanced solid tumor such as melanoma, head and neck, liver or kidney cancer.

V gene TRBV28 combines with J gene TRBJ1-3; no definite D call. The ends were cut back, 2 bases at V and 3 bases at J, with 8 bases in the middle. The length of the CDR3 is 14 residues. CDR1 is MDHEN and CDR2 is SYDVKM in the germline V gene. The CDR3 spells CASSLIGYGNTIYF. The CDR3 DNA follows: TGTGCCAGCAGTTTAATAGGGTATGGAAACACCATATATTTT.

This clone came up once. The genes are TRBV6-5 and TRBJ2-7, with 7 bases fitting TRBD1. The trim removed 6 bases at V and 3 bases at J, leaving 8 bases unmatched. CDR1 is MNHEY and CDR2 is SVGAGI in the germline V gene. This CDR3 is built from 14 residues. CDR3 DNA sequence: TGTGCCAGCAGACGGGACAGAGACCACTACGAGCAGTACTTC. It yields the protein CASRRDRDHYEQYF.

V usage is TRBV5-8 and J usage is TRBJ2-7; 9 nucleotides agree with TRBD1. This CDR3 region has 15 residues. V trimming: 4 bases; J trimming: 5 bases; junction bases outside the gene matches: 10. CDR1 is SGHTS and CDR2 is YDEGEE in the germline V gene. The CDR3 nucleotides read TGTGCCAGCAGCCCGTATCGGGACAGGGACCACGAGCAGTACTTC. It codes for CASSPYRDRDHEQYF.

The genes are TRBV10-3 and TRBJ1-5; 9 bases are a match to TRBD1. The CDR3 consists of 16 residues. The V and J ends lost 10 bases and 0 bases, in that order; junction bases with no gene match: 10. Germline V gene sequence: CDR1 ENHRY, CDR2 SYGVKD. The CDR3 region is CASGQGPTYSNQPQHF. The CDR3 bases are TGTGCCAGCGGACAGGGGCCGACTTATAGCAATCAGCCCCAGCATTTT.

This chain links TRBV6-1 with TRBJ2-7; D call uncertain. CDR1 MNHNS and CDR2 SASEGT come from the germline V gene. The CDR3 has 15 amino acids. V was trimmed by 1 base and J by 3 bases, leaving 13 bases between them. The CDR3 DNA follows: TGTGCCAGCAGTGAAGGCCCCTTCCCAATCTACGAGCAGTACTTC. Its translation is CASSEGPFPIYEQYF.

This chain links TRBV7-9 with TRBJ2-4; 7 bases match TRBD1. CDR1 and CDR2 (germline): SEHNR, FQNEAQ (reference sequence). This CDR3 contains 17 residues. J gave up 3 bases and V 2 bases, and 10 bases lay outside the gene matches. In DNA, the CDR3 is TGTGCCAGCAGCTTAAGACTCCCGGGGACAGTCAAAAACATTCAGTACTTC. It translates to CASSLRLPGTVKNIQYF.

V and J are TRBV27 and TRBJ2-4; no clear D. Germline V gene data show CDR1 as MNHEY and CDR2 as SMNVEV (reference sequence). The CDR3 length is 17 residues. The germline V and J ends were trimmed by 2 bases and 0 bases, with 14 bases remaining between them. The CDR3: CASSLRVTGLAKNIQYF. The CDR3 region has the DNA TGTGCCAGCAGTTTAAGGGTAACTGGGCTAGCCAAAAACATTCAGTACTTC.

The chain uses TRBV10-2 and TRBJ2-1; 8 nucleotides match TRBD2. J was trimmed by 3 bases and V by 8 bases; bases with no gene match: 6. This CDR3 is 14 amino acids long. Per germline, CDR1 WSHSY and CDR2 SAAADI. The DNA for the CDR3 is TGCGCCAGCCTCCGGGGGGGGAACTACAATGAGCAGTTCTTC. This sequence encodes CASLRGGNYNEQFF.

This chain joins TRBV6-5 and TRBJ2-5; D not certain. The CDR3 runs to 11 residues. V lost 3 bases to trimming and J lost 5 bases, with 4 bases between them. Per germline, CDR1 MNHEY and CDR2 SVGAGI. As DNA, the CDR3 is TGTGCCAGCAGTTATTATGAGACCCAGTACTTC. Translation gives CASSYYETQYF.

The chain combines TRBV18 with TRBJ2-4; no definite D call. Germline V gene lookup returns CDR1 KGHSH and CDR2 LQKENI. The CDR3 loop spans 19 amino acids. The ends were cut back, 0 bases at V and 0 bases at J, with 18 bases in the middle. CDR3 amino acids: CASSPPRDGSFLAKNIQYF. CDR3 DNA: TGTGCCAGCTCACCACCCCGCGACGGAAGTTTTCTAGCCAAAAACATTCAGTACTTC.

V and J are TRBV28 and TRBJ1-1; tentative D call: TRBD1 (6 bases). The CDR3 extends over 15 amino acids. Germline values: CDR1 MDHEN, CDR2 SYDVKM. The V gene lost 7 bases and the J gene lost 4 bases, with 19 bases spanning the gap. CDR3 in DNA: TGTGCCAGCATTCCGCGGGGGGCTCCGACCACTGAAGCTTTCTTT. This encodes CASIPRGAPTTEAFF.

The gene calls are TRBV6-5 and TRBJ2-5; 7 bases map to TRBD2. V lost 0 bases and J lost 0; bases outside the gene matches: 4. Per germline, CDR1 MNHEY and CDR2 SVGAGI. CDR3 length: 16 amino acids. The CDR3 spells CASSYSGRGHQETQYF. The CDR3 nucleotides read TGTGCCAGCAGTTACTCGGGGAGGGGACACCAAGAGACCCAGTACTTC.

This chain connects TRBV25-1 to TRBJ1-2; D perhaps matches TRBD1 (6 bases). CDR3 size: 15 residues. V shed 1 base and J shed 5 bases, with 14 bases lying between them. The V gene's germline CDR1 is MGHDK and CDR2 SYGVNS. The chain's CDR3 is CASSEWGHSLYGYTF. DNA for the CDR3: TGTGCCAGCAGTGAATGGGGACACTCACTTTATGGCTACACCTTC.

This chain links TRBV29-1 with TRBJ2-2; 8 nucleotides line up with TRBD1. This CDR3 has 14 amino acids. Germline CDR1 reads SQVTM; CDR2 reads ANQGSEA. J lost 1 base, V lost 5 bases, and 3 bases had no gene match. The CDR3 DNA sequence: TGCAGCGTTACGGGACAGGTGAACACCGGGGAGCTGTTTTTT. Translating it yields CSVTGQVNTGELFF.

This chain uses TRBV4-3 with TRBJ1-3; D not resolved. Deletions cut 1 base from V and 0 bases from J, with 10 bases between. This CDR3 contains 16 residues. Germline V gene data show CDR1 as LGHNA and CDR2 as YSLEER. This CDR3 is CASSQAQSISGNTIYF. CDR3 DNA sequence: TGCGCCAGCAGCCAAGCACAGTCGATCTCTGGAAACACCATATATTTT.

A note on this clone: In the same sample, other DNA sequences code for this CDR3. The chain couples TRBV7-2 to TRBJ1-5; D remains ambiguous. This CDR3 is 13 amino acids long. Germline V gene data show CDR1 as SGHTA and CDR2 as FQGNSA. V lost 2 bases and J 2 bases, leaving 4 bases between the germline ends. The CDR3 DNA reads TGTGCCAGCAGCTTACCCGGCAATCAGCCCCAGCATTTT. Translation gives CASSLPGNQPQHF.

This sequence joins TRBV7-6 and TRBJ2-7; no reliable D call. Looked up from germline, CDR1 is SGHVS and CDR2 is FNYEAQ. V was shortened by 4 bases and J by 2 bases, with 15 bases between the two germline ends. The CDR3 covers 15 residues. CDR3 in amino acids: CASSSKRGPPYEQYF. The CDR3 coding sequence is TGTGCCAGCAGCTCCAAGCGAGGACCCCCCTACGAGCAGTACTTC.

This clone came up once. Here the CDR3 reads CASSLVGTASSGNTIYF. As DNA, the CDR3 is TGTGCCAGCAGCTTAGTGGGGACAGCCAGCTCTGGAAACACCATATATTTT. The V call is TRBV7-2, the J call TRBJ1-3; 7 positions match TRBD1. This CDR3 has 17 amino acids. V lost 1 base and J lost 0; bases outside the gene matches: 6. Germline assignment: CDR1 SGHTA and CDR2 FQGNSA.

The chain has TRBV4-2 and TRBJ2-2, with 8 bases identical to TRBD2. Germline V lookup: CDR1 LGHNA, CDR2 YNFKEQ. There are 17 residues in the CDR3. The ends lost 1 base at V and 2 bases at J; junction bases unmatched: 6. The CDR3 loop reads CASSQVSGSLNTGELFF. For the CDR3, the DNA is TGTGCCAGCAGCCAAGTGAGCGGGAGCCTTAACACCGGGGAGCTGTTTTTT.

The chain has TRBV29-1 and TRBJ2-7, with 9 positions matching TRBD1. CDR1 SQVTM and CDR2 ANQGSEA come from the germline V gene. This CDR3 is 13 amino acids long. J was trimmed by 3 bases and V by 4 bases; bases with no gene match: 4. CDR3 region: CSVGDRALYEQYF. The CDR3 DNA is TGCAGCGTTGGGGACAGGGCTCTCTACGAGCAGTACTTC.

The V gene is TRBV10-3, the J gene TRBJ2-7, with 11 nucleotides matching TRBD1. V was pared by 6 bases and J by 6 bases, with 4 bases of the junction left unmatched. The CDR3 covers 13 residues. In germline, CDR1 is ENHRY, CDR2 SYGVKD. The CDR3 spells CAISGTGGAEQYF. CDR3 nucleotide sequence: TGTGCCATCAGCGGGACAGGGGGGGCCGAGCAGTACTTC.

The chain couples TRBV6-6 to TRBJ2-3; D possibly uses TRBD1 or TRBD2 (5 bases each). Germline CDR1 and CDR2: MNHNY and SVGAGI (reference sequence). CDR3 size: 15 residues. V lost 5 bases and J lost 8, with 20 bases in between. The CDR3 DNA is TGTGCCAGCAGTCGGGGCTCCTGGGACCCCCCTACGCAGTATTTT. It codes for CASSRGSWDPPTQYF.

This clone was detected only a few times. CDR3 nucleotide sequence: TGTGCCAGCAGTTACTCGACGTACCAGGGGGGTGGCTACACCTTC. It translates to CASSYSTYQGGGYTF. The chain employs TRBV6-5 and TRBJ1-2; TRBD1 agrees at 7 bases. This CDR3 has 15 residues. Germline trimming cut 0 bases from V and 7 bases from J; bases unmatched to any gene: 8. Germline V gene lookup returns CDR1 MNHEY and CDR2 SVGAGI.